This passage covers 24 T cell receptor beta chains from one sample sequenced in a study of T cells in Graves' hyperthyroidism and ophthalmopathy. Amplification targeted TCR beta CDR3 regions from RNA transcripts. First-round RT-PCR with HTBI primers amplified the TCR CDR3 region. Via MiXCR, TCRdb re-called the multiplex PCR reads, giving one row per CDR3 protein. The sample includes about 590,000 distinct CDR3 sequences, around a sixth of them seen just once. Sequencing was carried out using blood. These receptors came from a young woman with Graves' hyperthyroidism.

Points on this clonotype: One end of the junction varies from germline; a read error may be responsible. The chain recombines TRBV5-1 with TRBJ1-3; the D gene is possibly TRBD1 (5 bases). The CDR3 contains 15 residues. From germline, CDR1 is SGHRS and CDR2 YFSETQ. CDR3 sequence (DNA): TGTGCCAGCAGCTCCCCGGGGAGGGGTGGAAACACCATATATTTT. Amino acids: CASSSPGRGGNTIYF.

Many counts were recorded for this clonotype. V is TRBV5-1 and J is TRBJ2-1, with 8 nucleotides matching TRBD2. The CDR3 contains 15 residues. Germline loops: CDR1 SGHRS, CDR2 YFSETQ. The J segment lost 7 bases and the V segment lost 2 bases, leaving 8 bases of the junction unmatched. CDR3 residues: CASSLTLAGQNEQFF. CDR3 nucleotides: TGCGCCAGCAGCTTAACCCTAGCGGGTCAGAATGAGCAGTTCTTC.

This chain joins TRBV20-1 and TRBJ2-7; 8 nucleotides agree with TRBD2. This CDR3 spans 15 amino acids. Germline V gene data show CDR1 as DFQATT and CDR2 as SNEGSKA (reference sequence). Germline trimming cut 0 bases from V and 6 bases from J; bases unmatched to any gene: 10. The CDR3 loop is CSARDLTGGPSEQYF. CDR3 nucleotide sequence: TGCAGTGCTAGAGATCTTACGGGAGGGCCCTCCGAGCAGTACTTC.

To note about this clonotype: Since a much larger clone is just one base distant, this may be a read error. J is TRBJ2-5 and V is TRBV2; possible D gene TRBD1, 6 bases. This CDR3 comprises 16 residues. Germline values: CDR1 SNHLY, CDR2 FYNNEI. V lost 4 bases to trimming and J lost 5 bases, with 20 bases between them. CDR3 bases: TGTGCCAGCAGTGGAGAAGGTGGGGGCACGGGGGAGACCCAGTACTTC. Translation: CASSGEGGGTGETQYF.

This clonotype was seen only a few times. The J gene is TRBJ2-1, the V gene TRBV20-1; TRBD1 might be the D (6 bases). Germline CDR1 DFQATT, CDR2 SNEGSKA (reference sequence). The CDR3 sequence is 16 residues long. V lost 0 bases, J lost 2 bases, and 14 bases lay in between. The CDR3 sequence is CSARDTGQTAYNEQFF. In nucleotides, the CDR3 is TGCAGTGCTAGAGATACAGGACAGACAGCCTACAATGAGCAGTTCTTC.

With respect to this clonotype: Sequence at one end of the junction differs from germline and may be a read error. The V call is TRBV12-3 or TRBV12-4, the J call TRBJ1-5; D possibly corresponds to TRBD1 (5 bases). CDR3 length: 15 amino acids. CDR3 residues: CAGSIGGVGNQPQHF. The CDR3 DNA follows: TGTGCCGGCAGCATCGGAGGGGTAGGCAATCAGCCCCAGCATTTT.

This clonotype was found many times. The gene calls are TRBV6-1 and TRBJ2-5; no reliable D call. V was cut by 2 bases and J by 5 bases, with 12 bases left in between. CDR3 length equals 14 residues. Germline values: CDR1 MNHNS, CDR2 SASEGT. The CDR3 reads CASSEYAAPETQYF. CDR3 coding DNA: TGTGCCAGCAGTGAATACGCAGCTCCGGAGACCCAGTACTTC.

This clonotype was observed at least ten times. This rearrangement joins TRBV9 to TRBJ2-7, with a weak D call TRBD2 (5 bases). V lost 4 bases and J lost 6, with 17 bases in between. Germline assignment: CDR1 SGDLS and CDR2 YYNGEE. This CDR3 region has 14 residues. CDR3 sequence: CASSPGRGLGEQYF. For the CDR3, the DNA is TGTGCCAGCAGCCCTGGACGCGGACTCGGCGAGCAGTACTTC.

This clonotype was recorded many times. The V call is TRBV18, the J call TRBJ2-7; the D is unclear. The CDR3 consists of 14 residues. Germline loops: CDR1 KGHSH, CDR2 LQKENI. Trimming left V 0 bases short and J 2 bases short, with 8 bases between. The CDR3 coding sequence is TGTGCCAGCTCACCACCTAGCCAAACCTACGAGCAGTACTTC. Residues: CASSPPSQTYEQYF.

This clonotype has only a few counts. This rearrangement joins TRBV11-3 to TRBJ2-1; the match to TRBD2 covers 10 bases. Trimming cost V 6 bases and J 2 bases; bases outside gene matches: 13. The CDR3 is made up of 18 amino acids. The germline gives CDR1 SGHNT, CDR2 YENEEA. CDR3 nucleotide sequence: TGTGCCAGCAGAACTAGGAAAGGACTAGCGGAACCCTACAATGAGCAGTTCTTC. Translation: CASRTRKGLAEPYNEQFF.

This clonotype was observed a few times. The V and J genes are TRBV20-1 and TRBJ2-4; D assignment may be TRBD1 or TRBD2 (5 bases each). The germline V gene has CDR1 DFQATT and CDR2 SNEGSKA (reference sequence). The CDR3 loop spans 13 amino acids. V was shortened by 7 bases and J by 10 bases, with 20 bases between the two germline ends. CDR3 residues: CSVPPGGQGIQYF. The CDR3 region has the DNA TGCAGTGTTCCACCCGGAGGACAAGGGATTCAGTACTTC.

This clonotype was seen only a few times. V usage is TRBV20-1 and J usage is TRBJ2-7; D not resolved. Trimming left V 6 bases short and J 0 bases short, with 12 bases between. Per the germline V gene, CDR1 is DFQATT and CDR2 is SNEGSKA (reference sequence). The CDR3 contains 13 residues. For the CDR3, the DNA is TGCAGTGCCGCTACTGTTAACTCCTACGAGCAGTACTTC. Translation: CSAATVNSYEQYF.

This clonotype turned up a few times. This may arise from a read error, as a much more abundant clone is one base away. The V call is TRBV12-3 or TRBV12-4, the J call TRBJ1-1; D is perhaps TRBD1 (6 bases). V shed 6 bases and J shed 4 bases, with 9 bases lying between them. This CDR3 has 12 amino acids. DNA of the CDR3: TGTGCCAGCAGGATAGGGGGCACTGAAGCTTTCTTT. This translates into CASRIGGTEAFF.

This clonotype was counted ten times or more. This rearrangement joins TRBV9 to TRBJ2-7; no clear D. V lost 3 bases and J lost 1, with 8 bases in between. From germline, CDR1 is SGDLS and CDR2 YYNGEE. This CDR3 is built from 13 residues. CDR3 DNA sequence: TGTGCCAGCAGCGCCGGTAATTCCTACGAGCAGTACTTC. Protein sequence: CASSAGNSYEQYF.

This clonotype was counted a few times. The chain has TRBV10-3 and TRBJ1-1; D not resolved. V was clipped by 8 bases and J by 1 base, with 14 bases between them. Germline V CDR1 and CDR2: ENHRY, SYGVKD. The CDR3 runs 14 residues. Here the CDR3 DNA reads TGTGCCATCCGCTCGGCCTCCGAGAACACTGAAGCTTTCTTT. This translates into CAIRSASENTEAFF.

V and J are TRBV20-1 and TRBJ2-4, with D perhaps matching TRBD1 (6 bases). Looked up from germline, CDR1 is DFQATT and CDR2 is SNEGSKA (reference sequence). V was shortened by 0 bases and J by 0 bases, with 12 bases between the two germline ends. The CDR3 has 16 residues. The CDR3 sequence: CSAREGGSVAKNIQYF. The CDR3, as DNA: TGCAGTGCTAGAGAAGGGGGATCGGTAGCCAAAAACATTCAGTACTTC.

The CDR3 here is CASSSGTSLGNEQFF. Written as DNA, the CDR3 is TGTGCCAGCAGTTCCGGGACTAGCCTCGGCAATGAGCAGTTCTTC. The rearrangement links TRBV27 to TRBJ2-1; 9 bases match TRBD2. The germline gives CDR1 MNHEY, CDR2 SMNVEV (reference sequence). V gave up 4 bases and J gave up 6 bases; unmatched junction bases: 7. The CDR3 totals 15 residues.

V is TRBV6-4 and J is TRBJ2-3; D gene uncertain. The V gene's germline CDR1 is MRHNA and CDR2 SNTAGT. The CDR3 is 11 amino acids. The V end lost 2 bases, the J end lost 5 bases, and 2 bases lay between the germline ends. The CDR3 reads CASSDGDTQYF. The CDR3 bases are TGTGCCAGCAGTGACGGAGATACGCAGTATTTT.

This clonotype was observed a handful of times. At one of its ends the junction is not consistent with the germline gene, which may arise from a read error. This chain uses TRBV11-3 with TRBJ2-1; D remains ambiguous. CDR1 and CDR2 from the germline V gene are SGHNT and YENEEA. This CDR3 is built from 14 residues. The CDR3 spells CASSPSGTYDEQFF. The DNA of the CDR3 is TGTGCCAGCAGCCCCTCCGGAACCTACGATGAGCAGTTCTTC.

This clonotype was found many times. J is TRBJ2-1 and V is TRBV7-8; tentative D call: TRBD2 (5 bases). Trimming removed 1 base from V and 10 bases from J, with 17 bases in between. Germline loops: CDR1 SGHVS, CDR2 FQNEAQ. The CDR3 consists of 15 residues. CDR3 nucleotide sequence: TGTGCCAGCAGCTTAGACTCAGGTGCGGGCGGAGAGCAGTTCTTC. Translation gives CASSLDSGAGGEQFF.

This clonotype came up many times. This chain connects TRBV28 to TRBJ1-6, with TRBD1 matching 7 bases. J lost 0 bases, V lost 4 bases, and 6 bases had no gene match. The CDR3 has 17 residues. Germline V gene lookup returns CDR1 MDHEN and CDR2 SYDVKM. This chain's CDR3 is CASSSPGQSSYNSPLHF. CDR3 coding DNA: TGTGCCAGCAGTTCCCCGGGACAGAGCTCCTATAATTCACCCCTCCACTTT.

This sequence joins TRBV6-1 and TRBJ1-5; no definite D call. The CDR3 spans 15 residues. The ends were cut back, 4 bases at V and 0 bases at J, with 10 bases in the middle. CDR1 and CDR2 (germline): MNHNS, SASEGT. CDR3 in amino acids: CASSGAGTSNQPQHF. Here the CDR3 DNA reads TGTGCCAGCAGTGGAGCCGGAACTAGCAATCAGCCCCAGCATTTT.

This clonotype appeared many times. CDR3 residues: CATSDPRPGLASDTQYF. The CDR3 DNA follows: TGTGCCACCAGTGACCCTCGGCCGGGACTAGCCTCAGATACGCAGTATTTT. This chain joins TRBV24-1 and TRBJ2-3; TRBD2 matches 9 bases. V lost 4 bases, J lost 4 bases, and 11 bases stayed unmatched. This CDR3 region has 17 residues. Germline-derived CDR1 and CDR2 are KGHDR and SFDVKD.

This chain uses TRBV14 with TRBJ2-1; D unclear. The V and J ends lost 5 bases and 10 bases respectively, with 9 bases between them. The CDR3 contains 11 residues. Per germline, CDR1 SGHDN and CDR2 FVKESK. DNA for the CDR3: TGTGCCAGCAGCACCCACTTAGAGCAGTTCTTC. Amino acid sequence: CASSTHLEQFF.